A single sample is the source of the 20 T cell receptor beta chains below, sequenced in a study of T-cell reconstitution after alpha-beta-depleted transplantation in children. For TCRbeta, the library was prepared with unique molecular identifiers. In TCRdb, the PCR reads were re-called with MiXCR into one record per CDR3 protein. The sample carries about 420,000 distinct CDR3 sequences, around 15% recorded once. Sequencing was performed on PBMCs, mostly from graft donor cells, taken 360 days after TCRalphabeta/CD19-depleted stem cell transplant. These receptors came from a boy younger than two who had a stem cell transplant for Wiskott-Aldrich syndrome, so the T cells may come from the graft donor.

The table lists this clonotype with a few counts. The gene calls are TRBV2 and TRBJ1-1; 8 bases map to TRBD1. Germline V gene sequence: CDR1 SNHLY, CDR2 FYNNEI. The CDR3 has 14 amino acids. V lost 6 bases to trimming and J lost 8 bases; unmatched junction nucleotides: 11. DNA of the CDR3: TGTGCCAGCAGGCCGAGGACAGGGTTGTTCGAAGCTTTCTTT. This sequence encodes CASRPRTGLFEAFF.

There are a few counts of this clonotype. The J gene is TRBJ2-3, the V gene TRBV7-9; TRBD2 matches 8 bases. V lost 3 bases and J lost 3; bases outside the gene matches: 5. Germline V gene lookup returns CDR1 SEHNR and CDR2 FQNEAQ (reference sequence). The CDR3 is 15 residues long. For the CDR3, the DNA is TGTGCCAGCAGCTTTTCCCAGCGGGGGACAGATACGCAGTATTTT. Its translation is CASSFSQRGTDTQYF.

This clonotype has just a few counts. The rearrangement uses TRBV10-3 and TRBJ2-7, with 7 bases fitting TRBD2. The germline CDR1 and CDR2 sequences are ENHRY and SYGVKD. With V trimmed by 0 bases and J by 4 bases, 9 bases remained unmatched. The length of the CDR3 is 16 residues. CDR3: CAISESTRLAVYEQYF. The CDR3 region has the DNA TGTGCCATCAGTGAGTCGACTCGGCTAGCGGTGTACGAGCAGTACTTC.

This clonotype was seen repeatedly, ten times or more. V usage is TRBV12-3 or TRBV12-4 and J usage is TRBJ2-3; 8 positions agree with TRBD2. Trimming took 6 bases from V and 1 from J; bases not matched to a gene: 3. This CDR3 contains 14 residues. The chain's CDR3 is CASSPTSGTDTQYF. CDR3 sequence (DNA): TGTGCCAGCAGCCCGACTAGCGGCACAGATACGCAGTATTTT.

V gene TRBV6-2 or TRBV6-3 combines with J gene TRBJ2-7, with 9 bases lining up with TRBD2. The trim removed 4 bases at V and 2 bases at J, leaving 12 bases unmatched. This CDR3 is built from 17 residues. Germline V CDR1 and CDR2: MNHEY, SVGEGT. The CDR3 DNA sequence: TGTGCCAGCAGTTCCGTCCGTAGCGGGAGACCCCCCTACGAGCAGTACTTC. It is translated as CASSSVRSGRPPYEQYF.

The chain combines TRBV2 with TRBJ2-2; D remains unclear. V lost 2 bases and J 2 bases, leaving 9 bases between the germline ends. The CDR3 runs to 15 residues. Germline lookup yields CDR1 SNHLY and CDR2 FYNNEI. The CDR3 is CASSEFTANTGELFF. Written as DNA, the CDR3 is TGTGCCAGCAGTGAATTTACAGCCAACACCGGGGAGCTGTTTTTT.

V is TRBV11-2 and J is TRBJ2-2, with 10 nucleotides matching TRBD2. Germline V gene lookup returns CDR1 SGHAT and CDR2 FQNNGV. V was clipped by 1 base and J by 5 bases; unmatched bases: 7. There are 17 residues in the CDR3. The DNA of the CDR3 is TGTGCCAGCAGCTTAGGCCGGACTAGCGGCCCAACCGGGGAGCTGTTTTTT. Protein product: CASSLGRTSGPTGELFF. Filled out from reference TRBV11-2 and TRBJ2-2, the complete variable domain reads EAGVAQSPRYKIIEKRQSVAFWCNPISGHATLYWYQQILGQGPKLLIQFQNNGVVDDSQLPKDRFSAERLKGVDSTLKIQPAKLEDSAVYLCASSLGRTSGPTGELFFGEGSRLTVL.

The table lists this clonotype with many counts. The V and J genes are TRBV5-6 and TRBJ2-1, with D possibly TRBD2 on 6 matching bases. From germline, CDR1 is SGHDT and CDR2 YYEEEE. The CDR3 spans 12 residues. Deletions cut 2 bases from V and 9 bases from J, with 9 bases between. CDR3 sequence reads: CASSFWGGEQFF. The CDR3 coding sequence is TGTGCCAGCAGCTTCTGGGGAGGTGAGCAGTTCTTC.

This clonotype was seen a few times. This chain joins TRBV5-1 and TRBJ2-3; 7 bases align to TRBD2. The CDR3 is made up of 19 amino acids. V was clipped by 0 bases and J by 2 bases; unmatched bases: 15. CDR1 and CDR2 from the germline V gene are SGHRS and YFSETQ. CDR3 residues: CASSLGRSPSGVNTDTQYF. The DNA for the CDR3 is TGCGCCAGCAGCTTGGGGCGATCACCAAGCGGGGTCAACACAGATACGCAGTATTTT. The variable domain in full, with the rest retrieved from reference TRBV5-1 and TRBJ2-3, is KAGVTQTPRYLIKTRGQQVTLSCSPISGHRSVSWYQQTPGQGLQFLFEYFSETQRNKGNFPGRFSGRQFSNSRSEMNVSTLELGDSALYLCASSLGRSPSGVNTDTQYFGPGTRLTVL.

This CDR3 reads CASSRTSGTGSNIQYF. The DNA of the CDR3 is TGCGCCAGCAGCCGGACTAGCGGGACCGGTTCAAACATTCAGTACTTC. V is TRBV5-1 and J is TRBJ2-4; TRBD2 aligns across 12 bases. This CDR3 contains 16 residues. V dropped 4 bases and J dropped 6; count of bases not matched to a gene: 8. Per germline, CDR1 SGHRS and CDR2 YFSETQ.

This clonotype has a count of ten or more. The CDR3 DNA reads TGTGCCAGCAGCTTAGGAGGGCCCAGCACAGATACGCAGTATTTT. This gives the protein CASSLGGPSTDTQYF. V is TRBV7-9 and J is TRBJ2-3, with a weak D call TRBD2 (5 bases). V was trimmed by 1 base and J by 0 bases, leaving 8 bases between them. CDR1 and CDR2 from the germline V gene are SEHNR and FQNEAQ (reference sequence). This CDR3 has 15 residues.

This clonotype showed up many times. V gene TRBV7-9 combines with J gene TRBJ2-7; TRBD1 agrees at 7 bases. The CDR3 covers 15 residues. With V trimmed by 4 bases and J by 7 bases, 13 bases remained unmatched. From germline, CDR1 is SEHNR and CDR2 FQNEAQ (reference sequence). The CDR3 DNA sequence: TGTGCCAGCAGCTCCCCCGGGACAGAGTTACGAGAGCAGTACTTC. Its translation: CASSSPGTELREQYF.

The V and J genes are TRBV7-9 and TRBJ2-7; maybe TRBD2 (5 bases). The CDR3 runs 13 residues. V was cut by 2 bases and J by 7 bases, with 12 bases left in between. The V gene's germline CDR1 is SEHNR and CDR2 FQNEAQ (reference sequence). CDR3 protein: CASSLLVREEQYF. CDR3 DNA: TGTGCCAGCAGCTTATTAGTGAGGGAAGAGCAGTACTTC.

This clonotype has a handful of counts. The V and J genes are TRBV6-2 or TRBV6-3 and TRBJ2-7; a weak D match, TRBD2 (5 bases). Per germline, CDR1 MNHEY and CDR2 SVGEGT. V lost 5 bases, J lost 7 bases, and 21 bases lay in between. CDR3 length: 15 amino acids. The CDR3, as DNA: TGTGCCAGCAGTGCGCAGCCCGGACTGGCTGGGGAGCAGTACTTC. This gives the protein CASSAQPGLAGEQYF.

V usage is TRBV7-8 and J usage is TRBJ2-7; 10 bases match TRBD1. Germline assignment: CDR1 SGHVS and CDR2 FQNEAQ. V shed 6 bases, J shed 6 bases, and the junction held 5 bases outside the gene matches. The length of the CDR3 is 13 residues. CDR3: CASRGDRGLEQYF. The CDR3 nucleotides are TGTGCCAGCAGAGGAGACAGGGGGCTCGAGCAGTACTTC.

In this sample, this clonotype turned up a few times. The chain carries TRBV5-1 and TRBJ1-6, with a tentative D call TRBD1 (6 bases). CDR3 length: 14 residues. The V and J ends lost 4 bases and 8 bases respectively, with 13 bases between them. Germline V gene data show CDR1 as SGHRS and CDR2 as YFSETQ. The CDR3 DNA follows: TGCGCCAGCAGCCACAGGGCCGGGGATTCACCCCTCCACTTT. Residues: CASSHRAGDSPLHF.

This clonotype was detected many times. The chain couples TRBV7-6 to TRBJ2-7; TRBD1 might be the D (6 bases). This CDR3 has 15 residues. The V end lost 5 bases, the J end lost 1 base, and 15 bases lay between the germline ends. CDR1 and CDR2 (germline): SGHVS, FNYEAQ. The CDR3 DNA reads as TGTGCCAGCAGCGTCCGGGACACCGGGTCCTACGAGCAGTACTTC. Its translation: CASSVRDTGSYEQYF. Complete variable domain (other parts from reference TRBV7-6 and TRBJ2-7): GAGVSQSPRYKVTKRGQDVALRCDPISGHVSLYWYRQALGQGPEFLTYFNYEAQQDKSGLPNDRFSAERPEGSISTLTIQRTEQRDSAMYRCASSVRDTGSYEQYFGPGTRLTVT.

V gene TRBV7-2 combines with J gene TRBJ2-7; TRBD2 matches at 10 bases. CDR3 length equals 15 residues. CDR1 and CDR2 (germline): SGHTA, FQGNSA. The trim removed 0 bases at V and 5 bases at J, leaving 4 bases unmatched. The CDR3 DNA reads TGTGCCAGCAGCTTAGCGCTAGCGGGAGACCACGAGCAGTACTTC. It yields the protein CASSLALAGDHEQYF.

The chain employs TRBV9 and TRBJ2-7; TRBD2 agrees at 10 bases. CDR1 is SGDLS and CDR2 is YYNGEE in the germline V gene. Trimming cost V 8 bases and J 0 bases; bases outside gene matches: 5. CDR3 length: 14 amino acids. In DNA form, the CDR3 reads TGTGCCAGTGGAGCGGGAGGGCCCTCCTACGAGCAGTACTTC. Its translation: CASGAGGPSYEQYF.

The chain employs TRBV5-6 and TRBJ2-7, with unresolved D. The CDR3 is 15 amino acids. With 2 bases removed from V and 2 bases from J, the gap between germline ends came to 14 bases. Germline V gives CDR1 SGHDT, CDR2 YYEEEE. CDR3 residues: CASSFWLKGAYEQYF. The CDR3 nucleotides read TGTGCCAGCAGCTTTTGGCTGAAGGGCGCCTACGAGCAGTACTTC.